The 7 T cell receptor beta chains below were found in one sample sequenced in a study of blood T cells in healthy people across ages. A second PCR, run for 7 to 11 cycles, used a sample-barcoded 5' primer plus a J-beta primer mix. TCRdb reprocessed the 5' RACE reads via MiXCR and lists one record per CDR3 protein. The repertoire holds around 750,000 distinct CDR3 sequences, with about 53% as singletons. The sample was blood. The receptors were gathered from a man older than 75 in good health.

The V call is TRBV5-1, the J call TRBJ2-5; weak D call: TRBD1 (5 bases). Between the trimmed V and J ends, which lost 2 bases and 11 bases, there was a span of 22 bases. Germline values: CDR1 SGHRS, CDR2 YFSETQ. This CDR3 has 15 residues. CDR3: CASSFRQTTYNEQYF. In DNA form, the CDR3 reads TGCGCCAGCAGCTTCAGACAGACCACCTACAATGAGCAGTACTTC.

This clonotype was seen a handful of times. The V and J genes are TRBV20-1 and TRBJ2-1; 8 bases map to TRBD2. Germline loops: CDR1 DFQATT, CDR2 SNEGSKA (reference sequence). Unmatched junction bases numbered 10, after V lost 5 bases and J lost 7 bases. CDR3 length equals 14 residues. This CDR3 is CSAVQREYSNEQFF. For the CDR3, the DNA is TGCAGTGCTGTGCAGCGGGAGTATTCGAATGAGCAGTTCTTC.

The chain combines TRBV20-1 with TRBJ1-6; 7 bases are shared with TRBD1. The CDR3 consists of 13 residues. Germline V gives CDR1 DFQATT, CDR2 SNEGSKA (reference sequence). J gave up 7 bases and V 7 bases, and 7 bases lay outside the gene matches. This CDR3 is CSVGGLFNSPLHF. CDR3 in DNA: TGCAGTGTAGGGGGCCTCTTCAATTCACCCCTCCACTTT.

This clonotype was counted once. The genes are TRBV6-5 and TRBJ1-5; D perhaps matches TRBD1 (5 bases). The V gene's germline CDR1 is MNHEY and CDR2 SVGAGI. The CDR3 extends over 14 amino acids. Trimming shortened V by 2 bases and J by 6 bases, and 11 bases separated the two germline ends. CDR3 amino acids: CASSYGWGTQPQHF. The CDR3 DNA reads TGTGCCAGCAGTTACGGGTGGGGGACTCAGCCCCAGCATTTT.

This chain links TRBV7-6 with TRBJ2-7; no clear D gene. Germline V gives CDR1 SGHVS, CDR2 FNYEAQ. This CDR3 is built from 15 residues. V was trimmed by 1 base and J by 1 base, leaving 11 bases between them. The CDR3, as DNA: TGTGCCAGCAGCTTAGATGCCGGTGGTTCCTACGAGCAGTACTTC. It yields the protein CASSLDAGGSYEQYF.

The rearrangement uses TRBV20-1 and TRBJ1-2; 9 positions agree with TRBD1. The germline V gene has CDR1 DFQATT and CDR2 SNEGSKA (reference sequence). The CDR3 extends over 14 amino acids. J was trimmed by 4 bases and V by 4 bases; bases with no gene match: 7. In DNA form, the CDR3 reads TGCAGTGCTACTAATACAGGGGGCGGCTATGGCTACACCTTC. Translating it yields CSATNTGGGYGYTF.

The gene calls are TRBV2 and TRBJ1-5; D gene ambiguous. The CDR3 loop spans 14 amino acids. In germline, CDR1 is SNHLY, CDR2 FYNNEI. Between the trimmed V and J ends, which lost 4 bases and 0 bases, there was a span of 7 bases. The CDR3 DNA is TGTGCCAGCAGTGTAACCTTTAGCAATCAGCCCCAGCATTTT. Translation gives CASSVTFSNQPQHF.